A selection of T cell receptor beta chains follows, all from one sample in a study of blood T cell repertoires in COVID-19. TCRdb's table, derived via immunoSEQ multiplex PCR, lists solely in-frame clones and lacks some. This sample yields some 78,000 clones, of which roughly 88% are seen a single time; 27% belongs to the top ten. The sample taken for sequencing was peripheral blood. These TCRs come from a man aged 45-65 years with active or convalescent COVID-19. Both conserved end residues are part of each CDR3. The order of the fields is J gene, V gene, D gene, CDR3 protein, CDR3 DNA. The D gene is left open where the match is weak.

TRBJ2-7	TRBV18	NA	CASSQTPGQIYEQYF	TGTGCCAGCTCGCAGACTCCGGGACAAATCTACGAGCAGTACTTC
TRBJ2-5	TRBV12-5	TRBD1	CASGSGGSGETQYF	TGTGCTAGTGGTTCAGGGGGATCCGGAGAGACCCAGTACTTC
TRBJ1-4	TRBV3-1/TRBV3-2	NA	CASSQDVDSVGEKLFF	TGTGCCAGCAGCCAAGATGTCGACAGTGTCGGTGAAAAACTGTTTTTT
TRBJ1-5	TRBV1	NA	CTSSQDGVKGLAQHF	TGCACCAGCAGCCAAGATGGGGTCAAGGGGTTGGCCCAGCATTTT
TRBJ1-5	TRBV19	TRBD1	CASRSRGRAIQPQHF	TGTGCCAGTAGAAGCAGGGGGCGCGCAATTCAGCCCCAGCATTTT
TRBJ2-3	TRBV18	TRBD2	CASSPQRLVAGIIDTQYF	TGTGCCAGCTCACCCCAACGACTGGTAGCGGGGATTATTGATACGCAGTATTTT
TRBJ1-1	TRBV14	NA	CASSQESNTEAFF	TGTGCCAGCAGCCAAGAGTCAAACACTGAAGCTTTCTTT
TRBJ2-7	TRBV27	NA	CASSRLADTYEQYF	TGTGCCAGCAGTCGGCTAGCTGATACCTACGAGCAGTACTTC
TRBJ2-7	TRBV28	NA	CASSAWSTGSYEQYF	TGTGCCAGCAGTGCCTGGTCGACAGGATCCTACGAGCAGTACTTC
TRBJ2-7	TRBV6-7	TRBD1	CASSRGTGSTYEQYF	TGTGCCAGCAGTCGAGGGACAGGTTCCACCTACGAGCAGTACTTC
TRBJ1-3	TRBV4-2	NA	CASSQESVGNTIYF	TGTGCCAGCAGCCAAGAGTCAGTTGGAAACACCATATATTTT